This section outlines one TCR beta chain sequence together with its context. This record comes from a study of identifying expanded T cells in peripheral blood. Data came from immunoSEQ multiplex PCR; TCRdb stores just in-frame clones and leaves some out. The table lists 120,000 or so clones, approximately 84% of them singletons, with 3% to 3.5% in the top ten. This TCR was recovered from a person aged 18 to 75 in good health. Input material: blood.

As DNA, the CDR3 is TGTGCCTGGAGTGTTTGGTCGCACCCCAGGGCCAACGTCCTGACTTTC. It translates to CAWSVWSHPRANVLTF. The chain uses TRBV30 and TRBJ2-6; no reliable D call. Trimming left V 0 bases short and J 5 bases short, with 14 bases between. Germline loops: CDR1 GTSNPN, CDR2 SVGIG (reference sequence). The CDR3 has 16 residues.